This is a list of T cell receptor beta chains from one sample in a study of tumor-infiltrating lymphocytes in glioblastoma multiforme. TCRdb ran MiXCR on the multiplex PCR reads and lists one entry per CDR3 protein. The data contain 10,000 to 15,000 distinct CDR3 sequences, 64% of them singletons. Source material: brain tumor tissue. These receptors were taken from a male donor with glioblastoma. The CDR3 runs from the conserved cysteine through the conserved F or W. Fields, in order: J gene, V gene, D gene, clone size, CDR3 DNA, CDR3 protein. D genes are given only for firm matches. Size is stated for part of the rows, as once, few or many counts, or as a class when the clone is expanded.

j_call: TRBJ2-1; v_call: TRBV28; d_call: TRBD2; clone_size: many; cdr3_nt: TGTGCCAGCAGTTTAAGTTTCGGGAGGGAACGGAGCTCCTACAATGAGCAGTTCTTC; cdr3_aa: CASSLSFGRERSSYNEQFF
j_call: TRBJ2-1; v_call: TRBV4-1; d_call: TRBD1; clone_size: medium-sized; cdr3_nt: TGCGCCAGCAGCCTGATATACCGACAGGGGGATGAGCAGTTCTTC; cdr3_aa: CASSLIYRQGDEQFF
j_call: TRBJ2-1; v_call: TRBV7-9; d_call: NA; clone_size: many; cdr3_nt: TGTGCCAGCGGCCCGTCCGGAGGCGTTCACAATGAGCAGTTCTTC; cdr3_aa: CASGPSGGVHNEQFF
j_call: TRBJ2-3; v_call: TRBV29-1; d_call: NA; clone_size: once; cdr3_nt: TGCAGCGTACGCTCAATCGGGAAAAGCACAGATACGCAGTATTTT; cdr3_aa: CSVRSIGKSTDTQYF
j_call: TRBJ2-5; v_call: TRBV20-1; d_call: TRBD2; clone_size: NA; cdr3_nt: TGCAGCCGGAAAGCTAGCGGTGGGGCCTCGGGAGAGACCCAGTACTTC; cdr3_aa: CSRKASGGASGETQYF
j_call: TRBJ2-3; v_call: TRBV6-1; d_call: TRBD2; clone_size: few; cdr3_nt: TGTGCCAGCAGTAAACTAGGGACTAGCGCCACAGATACGCAGTATTTT; cdr3_aa: CASSKLGTSATDTQYF
j_call: TRBJ2-7; v_call: TRBV20-1; d_call: NA; clone_size: NA; cdr3_nt: TGCAGTGCTAGAAGATCCCTGCGACAGGTGGGCTACGGGCAGGACTTC; cdr3_aa: CSARRSLRQVGYGQDF
j_call: TRBJ2-5; v_call: TRBV6-2/TRBV6-3; d_call: NA; clone_size: NA; cdr3_nt: TGTGCCAGCAGTGACGACTTAGCGGAGACCCAGTACTTC; cdr3_aa: CASSDDLAETQYF
j_call: TRBJ2-4; v_call: TRBV28; d_call: TRBD1; clone_size: many; cdr3_nt: TGTGCCAGCAGTTTTGAGGGGGCGCGAAACATTCAGTACTTC; cdr3_aa: CASSFEGARNIQYF
j_call: TRBJ1-1; v_call: TRBV6-5; d_call: TRBD1; clone_size: NA; cdr3_nt: TGTGCCAGCAGTTACTCGGGACAGATGAACACTGAAGTTTTCTTT; cdr3_aa: CASSYSGQMNTEVFF
j_call: TRBJ2-7; v_call: TRBV27; d_call: NA; clone_size: many; cdr3_nt: TGTGCCAGCAGTCCCGGGGTTAGCGGCTACGAGCAGTACTTC; cdr3_aa: CASSPGVSGYEQYF
j_call: TRBJ2-2; v_call: TRBV7-8; d_call: TRBD2; clone_size: medium-sized; cdr3_nt: TGTGCCAGCAGCCAAACTAGCGGGAGTGTCTCCGGGGAGCTGTTTTTT; cdr3_aa: CASSQTSGSVSGELFF
j_call: TRBJ2-1; v_call: TRBV11-2; d_call: TRBD2; clone_size: NA; cdr3_nt: TGTGCCAGCATCCCCCTAGCGGGAGTGGGTAAAGGGCATTTCTTC; cdr3_aa: CASIPLAGVGKGHFF
j_call: TRBJ1-2; v_call: TRBV6-2/TRBV6-3; d_call: NA; clone_size: NA; cdr3_nt: TGTGCCAGCAGGGGGCCGGACGGTCGGATAAATCGTGGCTACACCTTC; cdr3_aa: CASRGPDGRINRGYTF
j_call: TRBJ2-1; v_call: TRBV27; d_call: TRBD1; clone_size: NA; cdr3_nt: TGTGCCAGCAAGTGGATTCCGCCGGGACAGGGGGCGAATGAGCAGTTCTTC; cdr3_aa: CASKWIPPGQGANEQFF
j_call: TRBJ2-2; v_call: TRBV6-5; d_call: NA; clone_size: many; cdr3_nt: TGTGCCAGCAGTTCTGGCAGGTTCGCGAACACCGGGGAGCTGTCTTTT; cdr3_aa: CASSSGRFANTGELSF
j_call: TRBJ2-7; v_call: TRBV20-1; d_call: NA; clone_size: NA; cdr3_nt: TGCAGCGCTATAGGATGCCCGCGACAGGTGGGCTACGAGCAGTACTTC; cdr3_aa: CSAIGCPRQVGYEQYF
j_call: TRBJ1-2; v_call: TRBV2; d_call: NA; clone_size: few; cdr3_nt: TGTGCCAGCAGGGCAGACAGGACTAACTATGGCTACACCTTC; cdr3_aa: CASRADRTNYGYTF
j_call: TRBJ2-7; v_call: TRBV29-1; d_call: NA; clone_size: NA; cdr3_nt: TGCAGCGGCCTCAAACAGGGAAACGAGCAGTACTTC; cdr3_aa: CSGLKQGNEQYF
j_call: TRBJ1-1; v_call: TRBV12-3/TRBV12-4; d_call: NA; clone_size: NA; cdr3_nt: TGTGCCAGCAGTTTAGGGGGGATGAACACTGAAGCTCTCTTT; cdr3_aa: CASSLGGMNTEALF
j_call: TRBJ2-7; v_call: TRBV7-2; d_call: TRBD2; clone_size: NA; cdr3_nt: TGTGCCAGCAGCTTGCTGGTACTAGCGCATTACCCCATCTACGAGCAGTACTTC; cdr3_aa: CASSLLVLAHYPIYEQYF
j_call: TRBJ2-6; v_call: TRBV10-2; d_call: NA; clone_size: NA; cdr3_nt: NA; cdr3_aa: CTSSVGGGSGANVLTF
j_call: TRBJ1-2; v_call: TRBV20-1; d_call: TRBD1; clone_size: NA; cdr3_nt: TGCGGTGCTAGATTGACAGGGGTGGGCTCCTATGGCTACACCTTC; cdr3_aa: CGARLTGVGSYGYTF
j_call: TRBJ2-1; v_call: TRBV29-1; d_call: NA; clone_size: large; cdr3_nt: TGCAGCGAATTAACTCTCTCAGCCACCTACAATGAGCAGTTCTTC; cdr3_aa: CSELTLSATYNEQFF
j_call: TRBJ1-3; v_call: TRBV6-1; d_call: NA; clone_size: NA; cdr3_nt: TGTGCCAGCTTGACAGGAAATGGAAACACCATATATTTT; cdr3_aa: CASLTGNGNTIYF
j_call: TRBJ2-3; v_call: TRBV4-2; d_call: TRBD2; clone_size: NA; cdr3_nt: TGTACCCGCAGCCAAGATTGGGCTAGCGGGACCACAGATACGCAGTATTTT; cdr3_aa: CTRSQDWASGTTDTQYF
j_call: TRBJ2-3; v_call: TRBV20-1; d_call: TRBD2; clone_size: NA; cdr3_nt: TGCAGTGCTAGGAGCGGGACTAGCACAGATACGCAGTATTTT; cdr3_aa: CSARSGTSTDTQYF
j_call: TRBJ2-5; v_call: TRBV5-4; d_call: NA; clone_size: once; cdr3_nt: TGTGCCAGCAGCAAATTGGGAGTGGCTCAAGAGATCCGGTACTTC; cdr3_aa: CASSKLGVAQEIRYF
j_call: TRBJ1-2; v_call: TRBV6-1; d_call: TRBD1; clone_size: NA; cdr3_nt: TGTGCCAGCAGTGTCTCCGGGACAGCAAACTATGGCTACACCTTC; cdr3_aa: CASSVSGTANYGYTF
j_call: TRBJ2-5; v_call: TRBV29-1; d_call: TRBD2; clone_size: medium-sized; cdr3_nt: TGCAGCGTTGACATAGCGGGCAGAGAGACCCAGTACTTC; cdr3_aa: CSVDIAGRETQYF
j_call: TRBJ1-2; v_call: TRBV20-1; d_call: NA; clone_size: large; cdr3_nt: TGCAGTGCTAGGTTGGGGGTTCCAAGCTATGGCTACACCTTC; cdr3_aa: CSARLGVPSYGYTF
j_call: TRBJ2-2; v_call: TRBV4-2; d_call: NA; clone_size: NA; cdr3_nt: TGTGCCAGCAGCCAAGAGAAGAGGGACGGGGAGCTGTTTTTT; cdr3_aa: CASSQEKRDGELFF
j_call: TRBJ2-1; v_call: TRBV6-1; d_call: TRBD1; clone_size: NA; cdr3_nt: TGTGCCAGCAGAGCCGGGACAGGGGCGTTAAATAAGCAGTTCTTC; cdr3_aa: CASRAGTGALNKQFF
j_call: TRBJ1-2; v_call: TRBV12-3/TRBV12-4; d_call: NA; clone_size: NA; cdr3_nt: TGCGCCAACAGGGAGGACGGGGCTGGCTACACCTTC; cdr3_aa: CANREDGAGYTF
j_call: TRBJ2-3; v_call: TRBV6-1; d_call: NA; clone_size: NA; cdr3_nt: TGTGCCAGCAGGGCCGGGACGGACAGCACATATACGCAGTATTTT; cdr3_aa: CASRAGTDSTYTQYF
j_call: TRBJ2-7; v_call: TRBV29-1; d_call: NA; clone_size: NA; cdr3_nt: TGCAGCGTTCAAGACTACTACGAGCAATACTTC; cdr3_aa: CSVQDYYEQYF
j_call: TRBJ2-1; v_call: TRBV29-1; d_call: TRBD2; clone_size: NA; cdr3_nt: TGCAGCGTCGACACTAGCGGGGACTACAATGAGCAGTTCTTC; cdr3_aa: CSVDTSGDYNEQFF
j_call: TRBJ1-6; v_call: TRBV6-1; d_call: NA; clone_size: once; cdr3_nt: TGTGCCAGCACCCCGGACGGCGCTCCCTATAATTCACCCATCCGCTTT; cdr3_aa: CASTPDGAPYNSPIRF
j_call: TRBJ2-3; v_call: TRBV29-1; d_call: NA; clone_size: NA; cdr3_nt: TGCAGCGTTGTTGTAACAGATACGCAGTATTTT; cdr3_aa: CSVVVTDTQYF
j_call: TRBJ2-7; v_call: TRBV7-2; d_call: NA; clone_size: NA; cdr3_nt: TGTGCCAGCAGCTTTACGGGGGACGAGCAGTACTTC; cdr3_aa: CASSFTGDEQYF
j_call: TRBJ1-5; v_call: TRBV4-3; d_call: NA; clone_size: NA; cdr3_nt: TGCGCCAGCAGCCAAGATGTAGGGGGGCAAGCGCCCCAGCATTTT; cdr3_aa: CASSQDVGGQAPQHF
j_call: TRBJ2-7; v_call: TRBV29-1; d_call: TRBD2; clone_size: NA; cdr3_nt: TGCAGCGAGAATGGGGCTAGCGGACTCTACGAGCAGTCCTTC; cdr3_aa: CSENGASGLYEQSF
j_call: TRBJ2-7; v_call: TRBV4-2; d_call: NA; clone_size: few; cdr3_nt: TGTGCCAGCAGCCAAGGCGAGAACTACGAGCGGTACTTC; cdr3_aa: CASSQGENYERYF
j_call: TRBJ1-2; v_call: TRBV11-2; d_call: NA; clone_size: large; cdr3_nt: TGTGCCAGCAGCCCAGGGTCGGGGGGATATGGCTACACCTTC; cdr3_aa: CASSPGSGGYGYTF
j_call: TRBJ2-5; v_call: TRBV20-1; d_call: NA; clone_size: NA; cdr3_nt: TGCAGTGCTAGAGATGCTAGGCCGTTAGAGACCCAGTACTTC; cdr3_aa: CSARDARPLETQYF
j_call: TRBJ2-5; v_call: TRBV29-1; d_call: NA; clone_size: NA; cdr3_nt: TGCAGCGGCCGGACACTCCTTAGGGGGGGGACCCAGTACTTC; cdr3_aa: CSGRTLLRGGTQYF
j_call: TRBJ2-3; v_call: TRBV20-1; d_call: NA; clone_size: NA; cdr3_nt: TGCAGCGCGGTAACGGGACATCATCTCACAGATATGCAGTATTTT; cdr3_aa: CSAVTGHHLTDMQYF
j_call: TRBJ2-5; v_call: TRBV6-1; d_call: TRBD2; clone_size: many; cdr3_nt: TGTGCCAGCAGTGAAGCCGGAAGACTAGCGGGAATGGAGACCCAGTACTTC; cdr3_aa: CASSEAGRLAGMETQYF
j_call: TRBJ2-5; v_call: TRBV28; d_call: NA; clone_size: NA; cdr3_nt: TGTGCCAGCCGCTCACGGGATAAGGAGACCCAGTACTTC; cdr3_aa: CASRSRDKETQYF
j_call: TRBJ2-2; v_call: TRBV3-1; d_call: TRBD1; clone_size: few; cdr3_nt: TGTGCCAGCAGCCCCCGGGACAGGGGCACCGGGGAGCTGTTTTTT; cdr3_aa: CASSPRDRGTGELFF
j_call: TRBJ1-5; v_call: TRBV20-1; d_call: NA; clone_size: NA; cdr3_nt: TGCAGTGCCTCCCTGGTGGATCAGCCCCAGCATTTT; cdr3_aa: CSASLVDQPQHF